The TCR beta chain under discussion was sequenced for a study of blood T cell repertoires in COVID-19. CDR1 is GTSNPN and CDR2 is SVGIG in the germline V gene (reference sequence). With 4 bases removed from V and 4 bases from J, the gap between germline ends came to 13 bases. The CDR3 contains 13 residues. Clones were read by immunoSEQ multiplex PCR, and TCRdb kept only the in-frame ones, dropping some. The table has approximately 350,000 clones, approximately 91% seen once. The sequence came from a woman in her 70s with COVID-19, enrolled during active disease. The sequencing sample was made of peripheral blood. The rearrangement links TRBV30 to TRBJ1-2; the D gene is possibly TRBD1 (5 bases). CDR3 residues: CAWTPGGVYGYTF. CDR3 bases: TGTGCCTGGACCCCCGGGGGTGTCTATGGCTACACCTTC.